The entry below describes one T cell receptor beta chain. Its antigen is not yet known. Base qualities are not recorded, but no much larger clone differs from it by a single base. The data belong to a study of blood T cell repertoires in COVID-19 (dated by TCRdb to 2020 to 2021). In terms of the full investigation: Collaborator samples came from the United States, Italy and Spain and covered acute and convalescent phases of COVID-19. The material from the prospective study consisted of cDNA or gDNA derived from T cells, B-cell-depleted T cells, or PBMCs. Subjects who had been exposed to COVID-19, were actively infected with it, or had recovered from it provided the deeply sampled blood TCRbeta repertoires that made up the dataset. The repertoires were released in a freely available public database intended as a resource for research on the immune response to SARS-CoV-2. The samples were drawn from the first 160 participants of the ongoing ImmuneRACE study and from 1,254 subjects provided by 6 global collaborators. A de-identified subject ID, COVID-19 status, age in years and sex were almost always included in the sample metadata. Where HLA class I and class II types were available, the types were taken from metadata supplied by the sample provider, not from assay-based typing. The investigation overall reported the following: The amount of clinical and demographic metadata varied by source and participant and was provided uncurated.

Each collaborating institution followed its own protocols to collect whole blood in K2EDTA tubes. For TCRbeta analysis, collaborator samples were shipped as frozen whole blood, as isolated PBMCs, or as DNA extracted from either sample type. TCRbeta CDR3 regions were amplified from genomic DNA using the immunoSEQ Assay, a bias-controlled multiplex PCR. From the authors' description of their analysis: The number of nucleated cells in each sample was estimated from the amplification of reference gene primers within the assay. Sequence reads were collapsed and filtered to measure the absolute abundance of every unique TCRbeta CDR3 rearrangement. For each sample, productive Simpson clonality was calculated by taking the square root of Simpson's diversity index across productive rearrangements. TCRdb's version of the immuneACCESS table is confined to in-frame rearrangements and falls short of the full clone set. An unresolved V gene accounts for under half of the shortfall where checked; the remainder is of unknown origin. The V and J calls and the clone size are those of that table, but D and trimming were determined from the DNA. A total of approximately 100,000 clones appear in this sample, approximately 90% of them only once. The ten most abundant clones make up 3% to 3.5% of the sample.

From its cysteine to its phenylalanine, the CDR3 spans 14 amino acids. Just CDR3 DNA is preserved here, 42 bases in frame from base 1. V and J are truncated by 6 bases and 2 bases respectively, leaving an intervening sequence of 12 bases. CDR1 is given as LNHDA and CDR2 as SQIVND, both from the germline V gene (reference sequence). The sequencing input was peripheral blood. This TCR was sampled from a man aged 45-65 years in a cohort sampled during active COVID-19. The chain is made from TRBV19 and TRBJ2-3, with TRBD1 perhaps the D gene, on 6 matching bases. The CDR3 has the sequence CASSPTGITDTQYF. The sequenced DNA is TGTGCCAGTAGCCCGACAGGAATCACAGATACGCAGTATTTT. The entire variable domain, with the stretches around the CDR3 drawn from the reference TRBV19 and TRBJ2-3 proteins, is DGGITQSPKYLFRKEGQNVTLSCEQNLNHDAMYWYRQDPGQGLRLIYYSQIVNDFQKGDIAEGYSVSREKKESFPLTVTSAQKNPTAFYLCASSPTGITDTQYFGPGTRLTVL.